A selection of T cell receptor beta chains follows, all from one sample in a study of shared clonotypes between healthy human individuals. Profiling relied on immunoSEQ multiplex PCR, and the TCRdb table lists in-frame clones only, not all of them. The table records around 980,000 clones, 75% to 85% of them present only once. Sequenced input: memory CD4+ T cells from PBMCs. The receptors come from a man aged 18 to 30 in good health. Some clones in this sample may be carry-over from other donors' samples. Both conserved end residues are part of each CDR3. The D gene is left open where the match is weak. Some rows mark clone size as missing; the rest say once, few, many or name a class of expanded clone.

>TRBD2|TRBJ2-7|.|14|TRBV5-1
TGCGCCAGCAGCTTGAACGGGGAGGGCTACGAGCAGTACTTC
CASSLNGEGYEQYF
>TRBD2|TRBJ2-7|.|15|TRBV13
TGTGCCAGCAGCTTACCAGCGGGAGCAAGCAACGAGCAGTACTTC
CASSLPAGASNEQYF
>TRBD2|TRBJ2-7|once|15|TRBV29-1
TGCAGCGTGGGGGGTAGCGGGAGCTCTTACTACGAGCAGTACTTC
CSVGGSGSSYYEQYF
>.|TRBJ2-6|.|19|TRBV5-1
TGCGCCAGCAGCTCCCGCCTCGACTTGAACCCCTCTGGGGCCAACGTCCTGACTTTC
CASSSRLDLNPSGANVLTF
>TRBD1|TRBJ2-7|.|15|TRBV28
TGTGCCAGCAGTTTAGTGGGACAGACCTCCTACGAGCAGTACTTC
CASSLVGQTSYEQYF
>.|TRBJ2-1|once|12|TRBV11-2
TGTGCCAGCAGCGCGTTCTCCGGGACTCAGTTCTTC
CASSAFSGTQFF
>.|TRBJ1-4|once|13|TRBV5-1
TGCGCCAGCAGCTATATTCCCCTGGAAAAACTGTTTTTT
CASSYIPLEKLFF
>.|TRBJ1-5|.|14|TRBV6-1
TGTGCCAGCAGAGAGGGTCAGTTCAATCAGCCCCAGCATTTT
CASREGQFNQPQHF
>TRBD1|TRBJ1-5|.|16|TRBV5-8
TGTGCCAGCAGCTTATGGGGACAGGGGGGCAATCAGCCCCAGCATTTT
CASSLWGQGGNQPQHF
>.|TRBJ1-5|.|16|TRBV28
TGTGCCAGCAGTTTCTCGACAGGTGGTTCGGGACAGCCCCAGCATTTT
CASSFSTGGSGQPQHF
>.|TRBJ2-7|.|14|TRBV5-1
TGCGCCAGCAGCTTTGATGCAGGCCTATACGAGCAGTACTTC
CASSFDAGLYEQYF
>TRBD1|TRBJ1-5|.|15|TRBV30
TGTGCCTGGAGTCCAACTAGACAGGGGAGCCAGCCCCAGCATTTT
CAWSPTRQGSQPQHF
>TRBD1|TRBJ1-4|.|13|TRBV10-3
TGTGCCACCAACCGGGACAGGGGTGAAAAACTGTTTTTT
CATNRDRGEKLFF
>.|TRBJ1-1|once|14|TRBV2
TGTGCCAGCATGTTAGAAGTTACGAACACTGAAGCTTTCTTT
CASMLEVTNTEAFF
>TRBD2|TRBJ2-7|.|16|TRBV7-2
TGTGCCAGCAGCACCCGACTAGCGGGGGACCCCTACGAGCAGTACTTC
CASSTRLAGDPYEQYF
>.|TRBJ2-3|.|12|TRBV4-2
TGTGCCAGCAGCCGAAACACAGGTACGCAGTATTTT
CASSRNTGTQYF
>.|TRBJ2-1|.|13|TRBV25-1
TGTGCCAGCAGCAACCCACACGATCGTGAGCAGTTCTTC
CASSNPHDREQFF
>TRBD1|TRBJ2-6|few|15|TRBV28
TGTGCCAGCAGGACGACAGGGTCTGGGGCCAACGTCCTGACTTTC
CASRTTGSGANVLTF
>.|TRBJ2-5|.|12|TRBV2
TGTGCCAGCAGGGAGGACCGGGAGACCCAGTACTTC
CASREDRETQYF
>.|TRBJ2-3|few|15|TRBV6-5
TGTGCCAGCAGTTACTCGAGAGGCCACACAGATACGCAGTATTTT
CASSYSRGHTDTQYF
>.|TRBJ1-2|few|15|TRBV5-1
TGCGCCAGCAGCTTGGGTACGGGAATTAACTATGGCTACACCTTC
CASSLGTGINYGYTF
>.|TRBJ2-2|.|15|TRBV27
TGTGCCAGCAGTTTATCGTGGGGATTCACCGGGGAGCTGTTTTTT
CASSLSWGFTGELFF
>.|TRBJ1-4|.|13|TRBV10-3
TGTGCCATCAGTGTGGGTGCTAATGAAAAACTGTTTTTT
CAISVGANEKLFF
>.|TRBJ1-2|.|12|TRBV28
TGTGCCAGCAGCGCAGCCTCCTATGGCTACACCTTC
CASSAASYGYTF
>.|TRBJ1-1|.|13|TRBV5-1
TGCACCAGTAGACTGACGGATAACACTGAAGCTTTCTTT
CTSRLTDNTEAFF
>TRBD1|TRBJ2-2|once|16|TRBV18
TGTGCCAGCTCACCGAAACAGGGGGCGGTATCCGGGGAGCTGTTTTTT
CASSPKQGAVSGELFF
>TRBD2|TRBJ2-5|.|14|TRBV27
TGTGCCAGCAGTTTATCCGGGAGGGGGAAGACCCAGTACTTC
CASSLSGRGKTQYF
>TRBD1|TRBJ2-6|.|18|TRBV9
TGTGCCAGCAGCACAGGACAGGGGGGTTACTCTGGGGCCAACGTCCTGACTTTC
CASSTGQGGYSGANVLTF
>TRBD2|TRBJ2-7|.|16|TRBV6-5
TGTGCCAGCAGTTACTCTCTTCTAGCGGGAGCCTACGAGCAGTACTTC
CASSYSLLAGAYEQYF
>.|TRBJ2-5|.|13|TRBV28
TGTGCCAGCAGCCTCCGGGATGTAGAGACCCAGTACTTC
CASSLRDVETQYF
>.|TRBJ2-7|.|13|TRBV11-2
TGTGCCAGCAGCTTAGTTGGGGCTGGCGAGCAGTACTTC
CASSLVGAGEQYF
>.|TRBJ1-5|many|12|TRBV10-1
TGCGCCAGCACTGAGTGGGTTCAGGCCCAGCATTTT
CASTEWVQAQHF
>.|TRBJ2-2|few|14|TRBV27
TGTGCCAGCAGCTCCTCGTGGGCGGCCGGGGAGCTGTTTTTT
CASSSSWAAGELFF
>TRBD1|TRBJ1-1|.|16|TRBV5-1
TGCGCCAGCAGCTCAGGGGGTGGAAGGGCGAATACTGAAGCTTTCTTT
CASSSGGGRANTEAFF
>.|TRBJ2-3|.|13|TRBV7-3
TGTGCCAGCAGCTTCCAGACTGGGGATACGCAGTATTTT
CASSFQTGDTQYF
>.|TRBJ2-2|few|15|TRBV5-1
TGCGCCAGCAGCTGGGGAATCGCGAACACCGGGGAGCTGTTTTTT
CASSWGIANTGELFF
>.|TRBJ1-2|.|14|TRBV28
TGTGCCAGCAGTTTATCCTCAGGAGGCTATGGCTACACCTTC
CASSLSSGGYGYTF
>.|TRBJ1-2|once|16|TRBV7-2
TGTGCCAGCAGCTCCTTACGAGGTGGTTCTAACTATGGCTACACCTTC
CASSSLRGGSNYGYTF
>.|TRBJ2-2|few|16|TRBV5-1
TGCGCCAGCAGCTTGGCCCGGGGATCGTACACCGGGGAGCTGTTTTTT
CASSLARGSYTGELFF
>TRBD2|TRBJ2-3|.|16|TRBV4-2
TGTGCCAGCAGCCCCTTCCTAGCGGGAGCAGGGAGAACGCAGTATTTT
CASSPFLAGAGRTQYF
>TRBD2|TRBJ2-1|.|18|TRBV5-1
TGCGCCAGCAGCTCACTAGCGGGAGGCCCTAACTCCTACAATGAGCAGTTCTTC
CASSSLAGGPNSYNEQFF
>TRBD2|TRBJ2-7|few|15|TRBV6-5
TGTGCCAGCAGTGGCACCGGGAGGTCCACCTACGAGCAGTACTTC
CASSGTGRSTYEQYF